This entry concerns a single TCR beta chain. The antigen is not known. This sample stems from a study of T-cell reconstitution after alpha-beta-depleted transplantation in children. Whole-study results and caveats: Some patients' high day-60 TCRbeta diversity was attributed to recipient cells surviving conditioning. The origin of alpha-beta T cells about two months after transplant was reportedly several hundred expanded graft clones. When one year had passed after transplant, most T-cell counts and diversity came from newly produced T cells.

TCRbeta library preparation incorporated unique molecular identifiers. MiXCR was run by TCRdb on the PCR reads, yielding one entry per CDR3 protein. The sample includes hundreds of thousands of distinct CDR3 sequences, roughly 8.2% of them seen just once. This CDR3 contains 14 residues. V was trimmed by 10 bases and J by 7 bases, leaving 21 bases between them. Per germline, CDR1 ENHRY and CDR2 SYGVKD. The chain uses TRBV10-3 and TRBJ2-3; D possibly uses TRBD1 or TRBD2 (5 bases each). The sequenced sample was PBMCs, mostly from graft donor cells, obtained 180 days after TCRalphabeta/CD19-depleted stem cell transplant. The receptor comes from a male patient younger than 18 who had a stem cell transplant for acute lymphoblastic leukemia, so the T cells may come from the graft donor. The CDR3 protein is CATTDSGEGHTQYF. The DNA of the CDR3 is TGTGCCACCACCGACAGCGGAGAGGGTCATACGCAGTATTTT.